What follows are 11 T cell receptor beta chains derived from one specimen sequenced in a study of identical twins. TCRdb re-called the 5' RACE reads with MiXCR, one entry per CDR3 protein. The table includes nearly 900,000 distinct CDR3 sequences, 9% to 15% detected once. These data were also reused for a study on yellow fever vaccine responses in identical twins.

The specimen sequenced was PBMCs. These receptors originate from a woman younger than 35 in good health.

The table lists this clonotype with a few counts. This rearrangement joins TRBV4-1 to TRBJ2-5, with D possibly called TRBD1 or TRBD2 (5 bases each). CDR1 and CDR2 (germline): MGHRA, YSYEKL. Trimming took 1 base from V and 4 from J, leaving 13 bases between them. The CDR3 runs to 15 residues. The chain's CDR3 is CASSQVRRDGETQYF. Here the CDR3 DNA reads TGCGCCAGCAGCCAAGTCCGACGGGACGGAGAGACCCAGTACTTC.

The V call is TRBV28, the J call TRBJ2-4, with 14 bases lining up with TRBD2. This CDR3 has 18 amino acids. Germline V gene data show CDR1 as MDHEN and CDR2 as SYDVKM. The trim removed 6 bases at V and 3 bases at J, leaving 10 bases unmatched. The CDR3 loop is CASSLGTSGRGGKNIQYF. The CDR3 DNA reads TGTGCCAGCAGCCTAGGGACTAGCGGGAGAGGGGGCAAAAACATTCAGTACTTC.

The V and J genes are TRBV5-1 and TRBJ2-1; TRBD2 aligns across 8 bases. V shed 1 base, J shed 4 bases, and the junction held 16 bases outside the gene matches. The CDR3 is made up of 19 amino acids. The germline gives CDR1 SGHRS, CDR2 YFSETQ. The CDR3 nucleotides read TGCGCCAGCAGCTTGTGGGACACACGGACTAGCCTTACGTACAATGAGCAGTTCTTC. It yields the protein CASSLWDTRTSLTYNEQFF.

There are many counts of this clonotype. The rearrangement links TRBV4-1 to TRBJ2-7; 10 bases map to TRBD2. V shed 0 bases, J shed 1 base, and the junction held 6 bases outside the gene matches. Germline values: CDR1 MGHRA, CDR2 YSYEKL. The CDR3 contains 17 residues. The CDR3 bases are TGCGCCAGCAGCCAAGAGGGAAGGGGACTAGCGTCCTACGAGCAGTACTTC. As protein: CASSQEGRGLASYEQYF.

The rearrangement joins TRBV28 to TRBJ1-5; TRBD1 matches at 8 bases. This CDR3 has 15 residues. Germline V gene sequence: CDR1 MDHEN, CDR2 SYDVKM. The V and J ends lost 5 bases and 7 bases, in that order; junction bases with no gene match: 10. DNA of the CDR3: TGTGCCAGCAGTGGAGGACAGGGCCGGGGGCAGCCCCAGCATTTT. The encoded protein is CASSGGQGRGQPQHF.

This clonotype occurred a few times. The J gene is TRBJ2-4, the V gene TRBV27; TRBD2 agrees at 9 bases. Looked up from germline, CDR1 is MNHEY and CDR2 is SMNVEV (reference sequence). The CDR3 has 15 residues. V lost 3 bases to trimming and J lost 6 bases; unmatched junction nucleotides: 6. This CDR3 reads CASSLAGLAVNIQYF. The CDR3 nucleotides are TGTGCCAGCAGTTTGGCGGGACTAGCAGTAAACATTCAGTACTTC.

The CDR3 region is CASSLAPASGREDTQYF. CDR3 in DNA: TGTGCCAGCAGCTTAGCGCCGGCTAGCGGGAGGGAGGATACGCAGTATTTT. This rearrangement joins TRBV7-8 to TRBJ2-3; 12 nucleotides line up with TRBD2. This CDR3 has 17 residues. Germline trimming cut 0 bases from V and 6 bases from J; bases unmatched to any gene: 7. Per germline, CDR1 SGHVS and CDR2 FQNEAQ. The full variable domain, in which reference TRBV7-8 and TRBJ2-3 provide the parts outside the CDR3, is GAGVSQSPRYKVAKRGQDVALRCDPISGHVSLFWYQQALGQGPEFLTYFQNEAQLDKSGLPSDRFFAERPEGSVSTLKIQRTQQEDSAVYLCASSLAPASGREDTQYFGPGTRLTVL.

The V call is TRBV13, the J call TRBJ2-1; D might be TRBD1 or TRBD2, each matching 5 bases. Trimming cost V 7 bases and J 5 bases, with 21 bases left between them. CDR3 length: 16 amino acids. Per the germline V gene, CDR1 is PRHDT and CDR2 is FYEKMQ (reference sequence). The CDR3, as DNA: TGTGCCAGCAAACCCTTCGAGGGGCCCGTGAACAATGAGCAGTTCTTC. Protein: CASKPFEGPVNNEQFF. Looking up the rest from reference TRBV13 and TRBJ2-1 gives the full variable domain: AAGVIQSPRHLIKEKRETATLKCYPIPRHDTVYWYQQGPGQDPQFLISFYEKMQSDKGSIPDRFSAQQFSDYHSELNMSSLELGDSALYFCASKPFEGPVNNEQFFGPGTRLTVL.

In its sample, this clonotype was seen many times. J is TRBJ2-3 and V is TRBV29-1; no definite D call. This CDR3 is 13 amino acids long. Germline assignment: CDR1 SQVTM and CDR2 ANQGSEA. The V end was cut by 1 base, the J end by 0 bases, with 5 bases between. This CDR3 reads CSVEASSTDTQYF. CDR3 in DNA: TGCAGCGTTGAAGCCTCTAGCACAGATACGCAGTATTTT.

With respect to this clonotype: Its ends do not fully match the called genes, so a read error is possible. The chain joins TRBV27 to TRBJ1-5, with D uncertain. The CDR3 extends over 14 amino acids. In germline, CDR1 is MNHEY, CDR2 SMNVEV (reference sequence). This CDR3 is CASSLSNRNRPQHF. CDR3 sequence (DNA): TGTGCCAGCAGTTTATCGAACAGAAATCGGCCCCAGCATTTT.

This clonotype was observed a few times. A read error may produce the germline difference seen at one junction end. The chain couples TRBV2 to TRBJ2-7, with 7 bases that match TRBD1. The CDR3 spans 14 residues. Germline CDR1 is SNHLY and CDR2 is FYNNEI. CDR3 nucleotides: TGTGCCAGCAGTGGCCGGATTCGACAGGGCGTGACAGGCTTC. Its translation is CASSGRIRQGVTGF.